These 21 T cell receptor beta chains share one sample of origin, sequenced in a study of T cell repertoires in cytomegalovirus infection (dated by TCRdb to about 2019). TCRdb records Illumina HiSeq 1500 as the sequencer. TCRdb trimmed the raw reads at Q25, called clones with MiXCR and kept productive beta chains. Records with the same CDR3 protein are collapsed into one entry carrying the most frequent genes and DNA. Across this sample there are 350,000 to 550,000 distinct CDR3 sequences, with under 40% seen only once. Of the sample, roughly an eighth is held by the ten largest clones. Sequencing was done on a sample of PBMCs. The receptors come from a human donor in good health (CMV status not recorded). Some clones in this sample may be carry-over from other donors' samples.

This clonotype was counted only a few times. The chain links TRBV25-1 to TRBJ2-1; possible D gene TRBD2, 5 bases. Trimming pared 1 base from V and 10 bases from J, leaving 14 bases between. Per the germline V gene, CDR1 is MGHDK and CDR2 is SYGVNS. The CDR3 spans 14 residues. The CDR3 loop is CASSELSFGGEQFF. The CDR3 DNA reads as TGTGCCAGCAGTGAATTGAGTTTCGGCGGGGAGCAGTTCTTC.

A word on this clonotype: This could be a read error, since a much larger clone is one nucleotide away. This chain joins TRBV7-2 and TRBJ1-3; no reliable D call. In germline, CDR1 is SGHTA, CDR2 FQGNSA. The CDR3 has 17 amino acids. The CDR3 nucleotides are TGTGCCAGAAGCTTAGCGCACGCCCTTGAAAGTGGAAACACCATATATTTT. It codes for CARSLAHALESGNTIYF.

The table lists this clonotype with a few counts. The chain has TRBV7-2 and TRBJ1-5; D call uncertain. Germline V gives CDR1 SGHTA, CDR2 FQGNSA. Trimming pared 0 bases from V and 6 bases from J, leaving 9 bases between. The length of the CDR3 is 14 residues. This chain's CDR3 is CASSLALQVQPQHF. CDR3 DNA: TGTGCCAGCAGCTTAGCGCTGCAGGTTCAGCCCCAGCATTTT.

This clonotype has only a few counts. This rearrangement joins TRBV7-9 to TRBJ2-1; possible D gene TRBD1, 5 bases. This CDR3 is built from 16 residues. Germline CDR1 is SEHNR and CDR2 is FQNEAQ (reference sequence). The V gene lost 5 bases and the J gene lost 5 bases, with 19 bases spanning the gap. CDR3 nucleotide sequence: TGTGCCAGCAGCATACTCGGCGGTACCAGGGACAATGAGCAGTTCTTC. It encodes CASSILGGTRDNEQFF.

This clonotype was counted between two and nine times. This chain joins TRBV5-1 and TRBJ1-2; D is undetermined. This CDR3 has 13 residues. The germline V and J ends were trimmed by 2 bases and 1 base, with 6 bases remaining between them. Germline V gene sequence: CDR1 SGHRS, CDR2 YFSETQ. CDR3 region: CASSFSVNYGYTF. CDR3 sequence (DNA): TGCGCCAGCAGCTTCAGCGTTAACTATGGCTACACCTTC.

This clonotype was found many times. The CDR3 protein is CASSRTDEKLFF. DNA of the CDR3: TGTGCCAGCTCCAGGACAGATGAAAAACTGTTTTTT. This chain uses TRBV12-3 or TRBV12-4 with TRBJ1-4, with D possibly TRBD1 on 6 matching bases. The CDR3 extends over 12 amino acids. Trimming took 8 bases from V and 6 from J, leaving 10 bases between them.

The V gene is TRBV7-9, the J gene TRBJ2-5; TRBD1 matches 7 bases. The length of the CDR3 is 14 residues. Germline V gives CDR1 SEHNR, CDR2 FQNEAQ (reference sequence). V dropped 4 bases and J dropped 1; count of bases not matched to a gene: 3. The CDR3 DNA follows: TGTGCCAGCAGCTCTGGGACAGCCCAAGAGACCCAGTACTTC. Translation gives CASSSGTAQETQYF.

In its sample, this clonotype was seen a few times. V usage is TRBV4-1 and J usage is TRBJ1-5; TRBD1 matches at 8 bases. The germline CDR1 and CDR2 sequences are MGHRA and YSYEKL. The CDR3 is 15 residues long. Losses at the gene ends were 0 bases for V and 5 bases for J; bases not matched to a gene: 3. The chain's CDR3 is CASSQEDRVDQPQHF. The DNA of the CDR3 is TGCGCCAGCAGCCAAGAGGACAGGGTGGATCAGCCCCAGCATTTT.

This rearrangement joins TRBV7-2 to TRBJ2-2, with D maybe TRBD2 (5 bases). V was shortened by 5 bases and J by 4 bases, with 14 bases between the two germline ends. The CDR3 has 15 residues. The germline V gene encodes CDR1 SGHTA and CDR2 FQGNSA. CDR3 coding DNA: TGTGCCAGCAGCACCGGACTGGGAAGCACCGGGGAGCTGTTTTTT. This sequence encodes CASSTGLGSTGELFF.

The rearrangement uses TRBV28 and TRBJ2-7, with D unresolved. V lost 7 bases to trimming and J lost 2 bases, with 12 bases between them. Per the germline V gene, CDR1 is MDHEN and CDR2 is SYDVKM. CDR3 size: 13 residues. The CDR3 DNA is TGTGCCAGCACTCTGGAAGCGACCTACGAGCAGTACTTC. As protein: CASTLEATYEQYF.

The chain uses TRBV5-6 and TRBJ2-1, with 7 bases fitting TRBD2. J lost 7 bases, V lost 4 bases, and 14 bases had no gene match. Germline values: CDR1 SGHDT, CDR2 YYEEEE. The CDR3 length is 16 residues. The CDR3 coding sequence is TGTGCCAGCAGCCGTATGGGGGGGGGGTCGGGTAATGAGCAGTTCTTC. This codes for CASSRMGGGSGNEQFF.

The chain carries TRBV5-5 and TRBJ2-3, with no clear D. The V and J ends lost 3 bases and 2 bases respectively, with 13 bases between them. The germline gives CDR1 SGHKS, CDR2 YYEKEE (reference sequence). The CDR3 covers 15 residues. The CDR3, as DNA: TGTGCCAGCAGCTCTAACGGGCAAACCACAGATACGCAGTATTTT. This translates into CASSSNGQTTDTQYF.

A few counts support this clonotype. The chain carries TRBV2 and TRBJ1-1; D not certain. Per the germline V gene, CDR1 is SNHLY and CDR2 is FYNNEI. Deletions cut 6 bases from V and 7 bases from J, with 6 bases between. The CDR3 contains 10 residues. CDR3: CASSGFEAFF. CDR3 coding DNA: TGTGCCAGCAGCGGATTTGAAGCTTTCTTT. The full variable domain, with the rest looked up from reference TRBV2 and TRBJ1-1, is EPEVTQTPSHQVTQMGQEVILRCVPISNHLYFYWYRQILGQKVEFLVSFYNNEISEKSEIFDDQFSVERPDGSNFTLKIRSTKLEDSAMYFCASSGFEAFFGQGTRLTVV.

The V call is TRBV6-6, the J call TRBJ2-2; D may be TRBD1 or TRBD2 (5 bases each). Germline-derived CDR1 and CDR2 are MNHNY and SVGAGI (reference sequence). V was pared by 6 bases and J by 7 bases, with 18 bases between. This CDR3 contains 15 residues. The CDR3 loop reads CASRHKPTGGGELFF. The CDR3 DNA is TGTGCCAGCAGACACAAACCGACTGGGGGCGGGGAGCTGTTTTTT.

This clonotype was seen a handful of times. The gene calls are TRBV11-2 and TRBJ1-5; D gene ambiguous. Germline values: CDR1 SGHAT, CDR2 FQNNGV. The CDR3 sequence is 15 residues long. Deletions cut 5 bases from V and 1 base from J, with 12 bases between. The CDR3 is CASSPTRTSNQPQHF. Here the CDR3 DNA reads TGTGCCAGCAGCCCGACCCGGACGAGCAATCAGCCCCAGCATTTT.

In its sample, this clonotype was seen a few times. V usage is TRBV11-2 and J usage is TRBJ1-6; D ambiguous. The CDR3 contains 14 residues. CDR1 and CDR2 from the germline V gene are SGHAT and FQNNGV. Deletions cut 4 bases from V and 7 bases from J, with 11 bases between. CDR3: CASSSRDRNSPLHF. CDR3 nucleotide sequence: TGTGCCAGCAGCTCCCGCGACCGGAATTCACCCCTCCACTTT.

The sample holds a few counts of this clonotype. CDR3 residues: CSAANTGELFF. The DNA for the CDR3 is TGCAGTGCCGCGAACACCGGGGAGCTGTTTTTT. J is TRBJ2-2 and V is TRBV20-1; D gene ambiguous. V was shortened by 6 bases and J by 0 bases, with 2 bases between the two germline ends. The V gene's germline CDR1 is DFQATT and CDR2 SNEGSKA (reference sequence). The CDR3 sequence is 11 residues long.

Here the CDR3 reads CASSPLGARDEQYF. The CDR3 DNA reads as TGTGCCAGCTCACCATTGGGGGCACGGGACGAGCAGTACTTC. The J gene is TRBJ2-7, the V gene TRBV18; perhaps TRBD1 as D (6 bases). Trimming stripped 2 bases from V and 5 bases from J, with 13 bases between. This CDR3 spans 14 amino acids. Germline assignment: CDR1 KGHSH and CDR2 LQKENI.

The rearrangement links TRBV24-1 to TRBJ2-2, with TRBD1 identical over 8 bases. Germline loops: CDR1 KGHDR, CDR2 SFDVKD. There are 18 residues in the CDR3. J was trimmed by 2 bases and V by 0 bases; bases with no gene match: 7. The CDR3 protein is CATSDLPAGTGNTGELFF. The CDR3 DNA is TGTGCCACCAGTGATTTGCCTGCCGGGACAGGTAACACCGGGGAGCTGTTTTTT.

CDR3: CASSMAGVKPQHF. CDR3 sequence (DNA): TGTGCCAGTAGTATGGCAGGGGTGAAGCCCCAGCATTTT. The chain couples TRBV19 to TRBJ1-5; D possibly corresponds to TRBD1 (6 bases). V lost 3 bases to trimming and J lost 8 bases, with 11 bases between them. Germline CDR1 LNHDA, CDR2 SQIVND (reference sequence). This CDR3 has 13 amino acids.

For this clonotype: This could be a read error, since a much larger clone is one nucleotide away. The rearrangement joins TRBV7-3 to TRBJ2-4; TRBD2 matches at 10 bases. The CDR3 loop spans 20 amino acids. CDR1 and CDR2 from the germline V gene are SGHTA and FQGTGA. CDR3: CASSPPGTVAGGLAKNIQHF. CDR3 DNA sequence: TGTGCCAGCAGCCCTCCCGGAACAGTAGCGGGGGGTCTAGCCAAAAACATTCAGCACTTC.